Described below is a single TCR beta chain sequence and its context. Trimming cost V 3 bases and J 1 base; bases outside gene matches: 5. The germline CDR1 and CDR2 sequences are MDHEN and SYDVKM. The CDR3 is 16 residues long. The method was immunoSEQ multiplex PCR; TCRdb's version includes in-frame clones alone and lacks a portion of them. The repertoire holds some 1.5 million clones, with about 96% as singletons. This entry is derived from a study of shared clonotypes between healthy human individuals. Sequenced material: naive CD4+ T cells sorted from blood. The subset was: CD45RA+ positively selected. The receptor was isolated from a man aged 25-40 years in good health. This chain connects TRBV28 to TRBJ1-2; 10 bases agree with TRBD1. The DNA for the CDR3 is TGTGCCAGCAGTTTCGGGGGGACAGGGGATAACTATGGCTACACCTTC. It yields the protein CASSFGGTGDNYGYTF.